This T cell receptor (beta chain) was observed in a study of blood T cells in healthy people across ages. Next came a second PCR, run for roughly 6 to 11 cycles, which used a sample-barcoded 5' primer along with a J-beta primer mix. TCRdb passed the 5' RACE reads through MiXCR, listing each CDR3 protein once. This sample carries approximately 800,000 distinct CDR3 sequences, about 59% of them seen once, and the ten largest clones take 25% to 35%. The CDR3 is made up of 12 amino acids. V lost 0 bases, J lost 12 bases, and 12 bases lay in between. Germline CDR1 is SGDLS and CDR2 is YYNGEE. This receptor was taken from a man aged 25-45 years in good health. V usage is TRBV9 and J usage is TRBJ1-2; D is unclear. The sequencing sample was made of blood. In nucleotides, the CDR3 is TGTGCCAGCAGCGTAGGGCTCGAAGCCCACACCTTC. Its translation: CASSVGLEAHTF.